This T cell receptor beta chain stems from a study of T-cell reconstitution after alpha-beta-depleted transplantation in children. Study-wide findings and caveats: One year post-transplant, T-cell counts and diversity were largely derived from T cells produced anew.

The CDR3 length is 13 residues. Trimming removed 4 bases from V and 4 bases from J, with 11 bases in between. During its preparation, the TCRbeta library received unique molecular identifiers. TCRdb re-derived calls from the PCR reads in MiXCR, one entry per CDR3 protein. The data contain fewer than 550,000 distinct CDR3 sequences, 10% of them singletons. Ten or more counts support this clonotype. Its target is unknown. This material consisted of PBMCs, taken before TCRalphabeta/CD19-depleted stem cell transplant. This TCR was recovered from a child between 2 and 9 years old with inherited bone marrow failure, due to receive a stem cell transplant. The chain carries TRBV12-3 or TRBV12-4 and TRBJ2-7; D gene unclear. CDR3 residues: CASSSGPRYEQYF. CDR3 DNA sequence: TGTGCCAGCAGTTCCGGGCCCCGTTACGAGCAGTACTTC.